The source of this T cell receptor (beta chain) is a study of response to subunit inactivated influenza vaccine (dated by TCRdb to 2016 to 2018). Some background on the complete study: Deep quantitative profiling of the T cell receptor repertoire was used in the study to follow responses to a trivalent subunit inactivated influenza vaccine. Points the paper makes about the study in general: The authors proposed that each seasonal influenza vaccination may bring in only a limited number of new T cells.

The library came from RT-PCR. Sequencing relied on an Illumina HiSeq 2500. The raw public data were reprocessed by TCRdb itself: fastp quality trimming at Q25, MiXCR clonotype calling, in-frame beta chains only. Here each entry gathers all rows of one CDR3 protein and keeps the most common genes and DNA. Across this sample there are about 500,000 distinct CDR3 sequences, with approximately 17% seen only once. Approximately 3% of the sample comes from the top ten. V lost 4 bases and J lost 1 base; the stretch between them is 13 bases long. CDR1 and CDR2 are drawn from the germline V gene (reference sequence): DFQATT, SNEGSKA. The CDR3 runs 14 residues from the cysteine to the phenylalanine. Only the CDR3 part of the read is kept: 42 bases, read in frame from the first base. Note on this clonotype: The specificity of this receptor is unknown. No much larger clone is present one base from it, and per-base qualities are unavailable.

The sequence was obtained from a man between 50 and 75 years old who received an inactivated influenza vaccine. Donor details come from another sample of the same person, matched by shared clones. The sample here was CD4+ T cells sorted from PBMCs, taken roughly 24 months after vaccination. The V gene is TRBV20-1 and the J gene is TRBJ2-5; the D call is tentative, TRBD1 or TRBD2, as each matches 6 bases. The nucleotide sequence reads TGCAGTGCTAATCGGGGGCACCCCCAAGAGACCCAGTACTTC. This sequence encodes CSANRGHPQETQYF.